What follows are 10 T cell receptor beta chains derived from one specimen sequenced in a study of PD-L1 blockade in urothelial cancer. Documented time point: peripheral blood 6 weeks after treatment start. Generated by immunoSEQ multiplex PCR, the TCRdb table keeps only in-frame clones and is missing some. The sample includes tens of thousands of clones, 70% to 85% seen only once; the top ten take approximately 2%. Sequenced here: PBMCs, sampled around atezolizumab (anti-PD-L1) treatment. These receptors all come from a man between 50 and 59 years old with urothelial cancer.

The J gene is TRBJ1-1, the V gene TRBV10-3, with 7 bases identical to TRBD1. The CDR3 is 14 residues long. V was clipped by 5 bases and J by 4 bases; unmatched bases: 7. Looked up from germline, CDR1 is ENHRY and CDR2 is SYGVKD. Here the CDR3 reads CAISNSDRPTEAFF. In DNA, the CDR3 is TGTGCCATCAGTAATTCGGACAGGCCCACTGAAGCTTTCTTT.

V usage is TRBV5-1 and J usage is TRBJ2-3; the match to TRBD1 covers 8 bases. The CDR3 is 14 amino acids. J was trimmed by 3 bases and V by 4 bases; bases with no gene match: 4. Per the germline V gene, CDR1 is SGHRS and CDR2 is YFSETQ. The CDR3 protein is CASSVDRGTDTQYF. Here the CDR3 DNA reads TGCGCCAGCAGCGTCGACAGGGGTACAGATACGCAGTATTTT. The full variable domain, in which reference TRBV5-1 and TRBJ2-3 provide the parts outside the CDR3, is KAGVTQTPRYLIKTRGQQVTLSCSPISGHRSVSWYQQTPGQGLQFLFEYFSETQRNKGNFPGRFSGRQFSNSRSEMNVSTLELGDSALYLCASSVDRGTDTQYFGPGTRLTVL.

The chain combines TRBV30 with TRBJ1-5; the match to TRBD1 covers 11 bases. CDR1 and CDR2 (germline): GTSNPN, SVGIG (reference sequence). Trimming removed 3 bases from V and 1 base from J; junction bases left unmatched: 5. CDR3 length: 16 amino acids. The CDR3 reads CAWSPWDRGSNQPQHF. The CDR3 DNA reads as TGTGCCTGGAGCCCCTGGGACAGGGGGAGCAATCAGCCCCAGCATTTT.

This clone appeared once. The rearrangement links TRBV5-1 to TRBJ2-7, with 7 bases identical to TRBD1. Germline CDR1 is SGHRS and CDR2 is YFSETQ. V shed 4 bases and J 3 bases; nucleotides not matched to a gene: 7. This CDR3 comprises 14 residues. CDR3 amino acids: CASSPTTGDYEQYF. The CDR3 DNA sequence: TGCGCCAGCAGCCCCACAACAGGGGACTACGAGCAGTACTTC.

The chain carries TRBV10-3 and TRBJ1-1; D unclear. Trimming took off 4 bases at V and 0 bases at J, with 6 bases between the two ends. The CDR3 loop spans 13 amino acids. Germline V gene lookup returns CDR1 ENHRY and CDR2 SYGVKD. CDR3 DNA sequence: TGTGCCATCAGTGGGGCTTTGAACACTGAAGCTTTCTTT. Translation gives CAISGALNTEAFF.

The rearrangement links TRBV4-1 to TRBJ2-7, with D uncertain. Per germline, CDR1 MGHRA and CDR2 YSYEKL. The V and J ends lost 0 bases and 4 bases respectively, with 10 bases between them. The CDR3 has 14 residues. CDR3: CASSQEHSRYEQYF. The DNA for the CDR3 is TGCGCCAGCAGCCAAGAGCACAGTCGGTACGAGCAGTACTTC.

This chain connects TRBV5-4 to TRBJ2-1, with D perhaps TRBD2 (6 bases). The V gene's germline CDR1 is SGHNT and CDR2 YYREEE (reference sequence). V lost 4 bases and J 6 bases, leaving 17 bases between the germline ends. The CDR3 runs 15 residues. The CDR3 protein is CASSARDSIFNEQFF. The CDR3 nucleotides read TGTGCCAGCAGCGCCCGGGACTCCATTTTCAATGAGCAGTTCTTC.

In this sample, this clone turned up once. The chain employs TRBV10-3 and TRBJ2-3, with TRBD2 matching 11 bases. Germline-derived CDR1 and CDR2 are ENHRY and SYGVKD. With 6 bases clipped from V and 0 bases from J, the junction kept 2 bases outside the gene matches. The CDR3 is 15 amino acids. CDR3 nucleotides: TGTGCCATCAGGAGGACTAGCGGGAGCACAGATACGCAGTATTTT. Translated: CAIRRTSGSTDTQYF.

The chain employs TRBV29-1 and TRBJ2-3; TRBD2 agrees at 8 bases. The CDR3 has 15 residues. The germline V gene has CDR1 SQVTM and CDR2 ANQGSEA. V dropped 4 bases and J dropped 6; count of bases not matched to a gene: 12. CDR3 sequence (DNA): TGCAGCGTTGTTTTGGGGACTAGTTCTGGCGATACGCAGTATTTT. It encodes CSVVLGTSSGDTQYF.

This clone occurred a few times. This chain connects TRBV7-8 to TRBJ2-5; D is perhaps TRBD1 (6 bases). Germline CDR1 and CDR2: SGHVS and FQNEAQ. CDR3 length: 13 residues. V was pared by 0 bases and J by 5 bases, with 7 bases between. CDR3 loop: CASSLAGAETQYF. In nucleotides, the CDR3 is TGTGCCAGCAGCTTAGCGGGGGCGGAGACCCAGTACTTC.